This T cell receptor (beta chain) appears in the sequencing data of a study of blood T cell repertoires in COVID-19. Whole-study context: Specimens from acute and convalescent COVID-19 originated in the United States, Italy and Spain. PBMCs, B-cell-depleted T cells, or T cells were the source of the cDNA or gDNA that made up the material.

In the study's own analysis: From reference gene primer amplification, estimates of nucleated cell counts were derived. Produced via immunoSEQ multiplex PCR; TCRdb's table is partial and in-frame only. Clonal size and the V and J genes are those of that table, whereas D and trimming came from the DNA. The table includes around 250,000 clones, 86% detected once. This CDR3 contains 15 residues. V lost 4 bases to trimming and J lost 4 bases, with 11 bases between them. Germline loops: CDR1 SGHTA, CDR2 FQGTGA. The sequence derives from a man in his sixties with acute or convalescent COVID-19. The specimen sequenced was peripheral blood. The rearrangement uses TRBV7-3 and TRBJ2-6; D remains ambiguous. CDR3 region: CASSSGGSGANVLTF. The CDR3 nucleotides are TGTGCCAGCAGCTCAGGTGGTTCAGGGGCCAACGTCCTGACTTTC.